One TCR beta chain is described in this entry. This could be a read error, since a much larger clone is one nucleotide away. The germline V gene has CDR1 MNHEY and CDR2 SMNVEV (reference sequence). With 6 bases removed from V and 1 base from J, the gap between germline ends came to 21 bases. The CDR3 runs 17 residues. The sample originates from a study of T cells in Graves' hyperthyroidism and ophthalmopathy. Study summary: It was at initial diagnosis, before any treatment, that peripheral blood was collected.

Under 3 months was the duration of disease in ophthalmopathy patients, who also had a Clinical Activity Score of at least 3 and a NOSPECS grade of at least 4. Amplified regions were TCR beta CDR3 sequences from RNA transcripts. HTBI primers were used for first-round RT-PCR of the TCR CDR3. TCRdb recomputed calls from the multiplex PCR reads with MiXCR, one row per CDR3 protein. The data contain about 600,000 distinct CDR3 sequences, roughly 16% of them singletons. The specimen sequenced was blood. The TCR originated in a woman aged 40 to 50 with Graves' ophthalmopathy. The rearrangement uses TRBV27 and TRBJ1-1; unclear D gene. The CDR3 is CASSNLGGVTKNTEAFF. The CDR3 coding sequence is TGTGCCAGCAGCAACTTGGGTGGGGTGACGAAGAACACTGAAGCTTTCTTT.